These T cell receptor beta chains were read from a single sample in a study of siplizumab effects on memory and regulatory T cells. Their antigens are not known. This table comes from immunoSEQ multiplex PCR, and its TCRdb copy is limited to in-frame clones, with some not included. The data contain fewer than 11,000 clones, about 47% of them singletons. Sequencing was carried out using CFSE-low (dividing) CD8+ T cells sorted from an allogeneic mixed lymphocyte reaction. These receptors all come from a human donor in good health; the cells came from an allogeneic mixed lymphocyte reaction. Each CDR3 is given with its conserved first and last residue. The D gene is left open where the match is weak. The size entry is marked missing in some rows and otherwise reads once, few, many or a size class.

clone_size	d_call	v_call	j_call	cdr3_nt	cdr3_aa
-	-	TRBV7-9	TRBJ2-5	TGTGCCAGCGGCCCGACAGTCCAAGAGACCCAGTACTTC	CASGPTVQETQYF
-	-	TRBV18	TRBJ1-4	TGTGCCAGCTCAATTTACCTTCCAACTAATGAAAAACTGTTTTTT	CASSIYLPTNEKLFF
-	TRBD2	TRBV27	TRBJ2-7	TGTGCCAGCAGTTTACTGGGGGGGAATTACGAGCAGTACTTC	CASSLLGGNYEQYF
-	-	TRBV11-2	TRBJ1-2	TGTGCCAGCAGCTTCCAGGGGTCCCACCTCTATGGCTACACCTTC	CASSFQGSHLYGYTF
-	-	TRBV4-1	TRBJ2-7	TGCGCCAGCAGCCAAGGGCAGACACCCTCCTACGAGCAGTACTTC	CASSQGQTPSYEQYF
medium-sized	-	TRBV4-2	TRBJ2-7	TGTGCCAGCAGCCAGGGTTACTCAGAACTCTACGAGCAGTACTTC	CASSQGYSELYEQYF
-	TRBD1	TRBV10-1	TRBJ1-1	TGCGCCAGCAGTGAATACAGGGGGACTGAAGCTTTCTTT	CASSEYRGTEAFF
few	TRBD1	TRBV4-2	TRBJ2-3	TGTGCCAGCAGCCCCCGAATTGGGACAGGAGATGTCAGCACAGATACGCAGTATTTT	CASSPRIGTGDVSTDTQYF
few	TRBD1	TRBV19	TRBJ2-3	TGTGCCACCGCTACAGGGGGCGAAGATACGCAGTATTTT	CATATGGEDTQYF
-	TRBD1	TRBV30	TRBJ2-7	TGTGCCTGGAGTGTAGGGACAGGAGCCTACGAGCAGTACTTC	CAWSVGTGAYEQYF
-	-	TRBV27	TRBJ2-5	TGTGCCAGCAGTCCGCGACTAGTAGAGACCCAGTACTTC	CASSPRLVETQYF
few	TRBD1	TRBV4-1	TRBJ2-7	TGCGCCAGCAGTTCACAGGGGTACGAGCAGTACTTC	CASSSQGYEQYF
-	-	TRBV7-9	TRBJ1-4	TGTGCCGGGGGGACCCGAAATGAAAAACTGTTTTTT	CAGGTRNEKLFF
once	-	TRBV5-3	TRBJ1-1	TGTGCCAGCATCCTACCCACCGCCGGGGGCACTGAAGCTTTCTTT	CASILPTAGGTEAFF
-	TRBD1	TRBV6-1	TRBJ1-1	TGTGCCATAAACTCCGGGACAGGGTCTGAAGCTTTCTTT	CAINSGTGSEAFF
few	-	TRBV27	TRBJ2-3	TGTGCCAGCAGTTTATTCCCCGGCGGGGGCTCAGATACGCAGTATTTT	CASSLFPGGGSDTQYF
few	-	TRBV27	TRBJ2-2	TGTGCCAGCAGTTTCGGGAGAGGAATCACCGGGGAGCTGTTTTTT	CASSFGRGITGELFF
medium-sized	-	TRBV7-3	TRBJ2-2	TGTGCCAGCAGCCAGATAAGGGACACCGGGGAGCTGTTTTTT	CASSQIRDTGELFF
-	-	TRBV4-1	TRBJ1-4	TGCGCCAGCAGCCAACCCGTGGGCAACGGGCGAAATGAAAAACTGTTTTTT	CASSQPVGNGRNEKLFF
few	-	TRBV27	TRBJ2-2	TGTGCCAGCAGTCTGCGGACCGGGGAGCTGTTTTTT	CASSLRTGELFF
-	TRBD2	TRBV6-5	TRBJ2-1	TGTGCCAGCAGTTACACCTGGACTAGCGGGAACAATGAGCAGTTCTTC	CASSYTWTSGNNEQFF
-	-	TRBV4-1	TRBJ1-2	TGCGCCAGCGCCTCCGTAGGCGGCTATGGCTACACCTTC	CASASVGGYGYTF
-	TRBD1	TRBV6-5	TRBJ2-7	TGTGCCAGCAGTATCAAAGGGGGCGCATTCGGCGAGCAGTACTTC	CASSIKGGAFGEQYF
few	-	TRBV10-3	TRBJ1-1	TGTGCCATCGCAGGGGATGGGGCTGAAGCTTTCTTT	CAIAGDGAEAFF
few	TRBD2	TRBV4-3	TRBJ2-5	TGCGCCAGCAGCCAGACTAGCGGGGCCCCCCAAGAGACCCAGTACTTC	CASSQTSGAPQETQYF
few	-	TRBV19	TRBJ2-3	TGTGCCAGTAGTCGGGTCACAGATACGCAGTATTTT	CASSRVTDTQYF
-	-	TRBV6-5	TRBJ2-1	TGTGCCAGCAGTTTAGGGGTAGACAATGAGCAGTTCTTC	CASSLGVDNEQFF
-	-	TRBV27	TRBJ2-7	TGTGCCAGCAGTTCTCGCGGGGATACGTACGAGCAGTACTTC	CASSSRGDTYEQYF
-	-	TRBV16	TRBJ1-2	TGTGCCAGCAGCCAATCAGGCCCTCAGGGAGGGGGCTACACCTTC	CASSQSGPQGGGYTF
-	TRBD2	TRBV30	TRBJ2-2	TGTGCCTGGAGTGTTAGCGGGAGGAACACCGGGGAGCTGTTTTTT	CAWSVSGRNTGELFF
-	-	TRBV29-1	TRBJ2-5	TGCAGCGTTGAGACAGACCGTTGTCAGTACTTC	CSVETDRCQYF
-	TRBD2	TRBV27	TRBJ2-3	TGTGCCAGCAGTTCGACTAGCGGGGGATACACAGATACGCAGTATTTT	CASSSTSGGYTDTQYF
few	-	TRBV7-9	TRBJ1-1	TGTGCCAGCAGCTCCGGTGGTTCGGCTGAAGCTTTCTTT	CASSSGGSAEAFF
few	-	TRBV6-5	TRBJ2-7	TGTGCCAGCAGTTACTCGGGGGGCCTCGAGCAGTACTTC	CASSYSGGLEQYF
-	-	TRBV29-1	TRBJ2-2	TGCAGCGTTAGGCAGGAGAACACCGGGGAGCTGTTTTTT	CSVRQENTGELFF
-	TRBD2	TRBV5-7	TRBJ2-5	TGTGCCAGCAGAAGACTAGCGGGGGTCCAAGAGACCCAGTACTTC	CASRRLAGVQETQYF
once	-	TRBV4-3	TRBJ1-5	TGCGCCAGCAGCCAAGGGGAGGTGGGGGCGCGGGATCAGCCCCAGCATTTT	CASSQGEVGARDQPQHF
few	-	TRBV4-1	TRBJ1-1	TGCGCCAGCAGCCAAGTTCAATCCGTGACGAACACTGAAGCTTTCTTT	CASSQVQSVTNTEAFF
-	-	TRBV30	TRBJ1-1	TGTGCCTGGAGTGTACTTCGGGGCACTGAAGCTTTCTTT	CAWSVLRGTEAFF
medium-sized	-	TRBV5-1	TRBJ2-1	TGCGCCAGCAGCTTGGGAGTTACAGGCTCCTACAATGAGCAGTTCTTC	CASSLGVTGSYNEQFF
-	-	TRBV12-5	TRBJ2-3	TGTGCTAGTGGTCCCTTCGATACCGGGACCACCACAGATACGCAGTATTTT	CASGPFDTGTTTDTQYF
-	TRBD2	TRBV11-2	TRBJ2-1	TGTGCCAGCAGCTCTAGCGGGTCGTCCTACAATGAGCAGTTCTTC	CASSSSGSSYNEQFF
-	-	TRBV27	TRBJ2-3	TGTGCCAGCAGGGGAACTAGTTGGCCGCAGTATTTT	CASRGTSWPQYF
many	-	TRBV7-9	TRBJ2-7	TGTGCCAGCAGCCCAACCGTAACCTACGAGCAGTACTTC	CASSPTVTYEQYF
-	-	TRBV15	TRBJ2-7	TGTGCCACCAGCAGAGATGGGCAGTCCCAGCAGTACTTC	CATSRDGQSQQYF
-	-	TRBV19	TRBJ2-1	TGTGCCAGTAGTCCCTCCGGGTCTCTCCATGAGCAGTTCTTC	CASSPSGSLHEQFF
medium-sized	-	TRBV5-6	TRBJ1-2	TGTGCCAGCAGTTCCCAACTCGAGGGGTGGTTGATCGGCTACACCTTC	CASSSQLEGWLIGYTF
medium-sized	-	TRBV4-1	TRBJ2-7	TGCGCCAGCAGCCAAGACTCAGGCTTGGACGAGCAGTACTTC	CASSQDSGLDEQYF
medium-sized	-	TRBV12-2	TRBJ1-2	TGTGCAAGTCCCCAAAGCGAACAGTCCTATGGCTACACCTTC	CASPQSEQSYGYTF
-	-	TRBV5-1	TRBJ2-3	TGCGCCAGCAGCGGCGGGGTCTTAGAAGGCCTTGCAGATACGCAGTATTTT	CASSGGVLEGLADTQYF
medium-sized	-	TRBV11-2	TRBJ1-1	TGTGCCAGCAGCTTAAAGGTGGGGGCGGATGCTGAAGCTTTCTTT	CASSLKVGADAEAFF
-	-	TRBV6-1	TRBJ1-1	TGTGCCAGCAGTGAAGTGGGGGGGCGGAGCGGCACTGAAGCTTTCTTT	CASSEVGGRSGTEAFF
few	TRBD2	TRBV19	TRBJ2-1	TGTGCCAGTAGTAGGACTAGCGGGGGGGTATACAATGAGCAGTTCTTC	CASSRTSGGVYNEQFF
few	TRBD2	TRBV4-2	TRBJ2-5	TGTGCCAGCAGCCCGCGCGGGGGGCGGGAGACCCAGTACTTC	CASSPRGGRETQYF